The TCR beta chain described here comes from a study of cytotoxic CD8 clonotypes in ibrutinib-treated CLL. As for the study in general: Sequencing produced an average of about 260,000 productive templates and about 99,000 productive rearrangements per sample.

Sequenced by immunoSEQ multiplex PCR; TCRdb stores in-frame clones only, minus some. The repertoire includes approximately 340,000 clones, about 61% of them detected once, and 6% to 6.5% sits in the top ten. Regarding the study as a whole: Researchers report that baseline clonality outpaced age-matched healthy donors and tracked circulating CD8+ T-cell counts. Once treatment began, public clonotypes, which were uncommon, contracted or stayed stable. The clonality went up when patients responded to ibrutinib and dropped back toward baseline at progression.

In the case of this clone: Its antigen is unidentified.

Germline V gives CDR1 MNHEY, CDR2 SVGAGI. The CDR3 contains 15 residues. V was cut by 2 bases and J by 7 bases, with 18 bases left in between. V gene TRBV6-5 combines with J gene TRBJ2-7; D is possibly TRBD1 (5 bases). This clonotype was sampled from a human donor with chronic lymphocytic leukemia. The sample in question was PBMCs, obtained after 36 months of ibrutinib treatment. Written as DNA, the CDR3 is TGTGCCAGCAGTTACAGAACAGGCCCTTCCTTTGAGCAGTACTTC. Protein product: CASSYRTGPSFEQYF.